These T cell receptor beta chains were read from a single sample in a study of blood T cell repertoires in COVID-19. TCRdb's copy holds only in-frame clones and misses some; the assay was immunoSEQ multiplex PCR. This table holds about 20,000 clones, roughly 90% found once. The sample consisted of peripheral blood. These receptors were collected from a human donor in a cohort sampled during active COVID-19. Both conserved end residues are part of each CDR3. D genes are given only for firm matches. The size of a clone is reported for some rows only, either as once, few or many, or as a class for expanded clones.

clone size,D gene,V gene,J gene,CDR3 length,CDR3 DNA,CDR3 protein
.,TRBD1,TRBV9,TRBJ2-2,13,TGTGCCAGCAGCGGACAGGGAACCGGGGAGCTGTTTTTT,CASSGQGTGELFF
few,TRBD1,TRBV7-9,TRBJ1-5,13,TGTGCCAGCAGCTTAGAGGGGGGACAGATCCAGCATTTT,CASSLEGGQIQHF
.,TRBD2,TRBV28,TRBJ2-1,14,TGTGCCAGCAGTTCGGGACTAGCGGGGAATGAGCAGTTCTTC,CASSSGLAGNEQFF
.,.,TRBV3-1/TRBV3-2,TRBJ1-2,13,TGTGCCAGCAGCCAAGACCGCGGTCGCGACTACACCTTC,CASSQDRGRDYTF
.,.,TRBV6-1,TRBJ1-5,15,TGTGCCAGCAGTGAAGGGGAGTTTGGCAATCAGCCCCAGCATTTT,CASSEGEFGNQPQHF
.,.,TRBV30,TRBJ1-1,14,TGTGCCTGGAATGGGGGCTTGGAAGGCACTGAAGCTTTCTTT,CAWNGGLEGTEAFF
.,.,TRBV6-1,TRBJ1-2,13,TGTGCCAGCAGTGAAGGTCGAGGCCATGGCTACACCTTC,CASSEGRGHGYTF
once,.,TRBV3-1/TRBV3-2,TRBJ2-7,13,TGTGCCAGCAGCCACGGGGTTTCCTACGAGCAGTACTTC,CASSHGVSYEQYF
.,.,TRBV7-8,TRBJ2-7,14,TGTGCCAGCAGCTTAAACAGGGCCACCTACGAGCAGTACTTC,CASSLNRATYEQYF
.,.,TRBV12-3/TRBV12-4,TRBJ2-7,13,TGTGCCAGCAGTTTTTTCAGGGAAAGCGAGCAGTACTTC,CASSFFRESEQYF
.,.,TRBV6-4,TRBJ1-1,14,TGTGCCAGCAGCGTCTCGGAAGGGGTCGCTGAAGCTTTCTTT,CASSVSEGVAEAFF
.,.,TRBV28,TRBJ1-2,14,TGTGCCAGCAGTTTGGAGGGCCTAGTTGATGGCTACACCTTC,CASSLEGLVDGYTF
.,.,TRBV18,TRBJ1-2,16,TGTGCCAGCTCAGGGTCCCAGGGTGTTGATCGCTATGGCTACACCTTC,CASSGSQGVDRYGYTF
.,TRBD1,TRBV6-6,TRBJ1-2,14,TGTGCCAGCAGTTACGCCGGACAGGGGGGTGGCTACACCTTC,CASSYAGQGGGYTF
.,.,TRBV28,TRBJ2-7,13,TGTGCCAGCAGATCAACTGAGAGCTACGAGCAGTACTTC,CASRSTESYEQYF
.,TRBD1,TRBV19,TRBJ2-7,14,TGTGCCAGTAGTATCGGACAGGGTTCCTACGAGCAGTACTTC,CASSIGQGSYEQYF
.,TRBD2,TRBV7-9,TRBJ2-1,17,TGTGCCAGCAGCTCAAGTTTGCGGGAGCTAAACTACAATGAGCAGTTCTTC,CASSSSLRELNYNEQFF
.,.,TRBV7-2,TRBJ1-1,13,TGTGCCAGCAGCAGACAGGCTGGAGATGAAGCTTTCTTT,CASSRQAGDEAFF
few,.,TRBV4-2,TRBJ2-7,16,TGTGCCAGCAGCCAAACCGGGACTGGGAGCTCCTACGAGCAGTACTTC,CASSQTGTGSSYEQYF
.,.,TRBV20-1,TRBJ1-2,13,TGCAGTGCTAGTGCGACAGACACTTGGGGCTACACCTTC,CSASATDTWGYTF
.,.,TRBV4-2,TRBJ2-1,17,TGTGCCAGCACCCCCGGTTCACTAGCCGGATGGGAGAATGAGCAGTTCTTC,CASTPGSLAGWENEQFF
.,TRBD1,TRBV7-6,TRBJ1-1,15,TGTGCCAGCAGCTTAGATACAGGGGTCGACACTGAAGCTTTCTTT,CASSLDTGVDTEAFF
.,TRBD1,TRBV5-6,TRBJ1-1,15,TGTGCCAGCAGCCCCGGGACAGGGACGAACACTGAAGCTTTCTTT,CASSPGTGTNTEAFF
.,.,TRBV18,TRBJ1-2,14,TGTGCCAGCTCACCACAGGGGGATAACTATGGCTACACCTTC,CASSPQGDNYGYTF
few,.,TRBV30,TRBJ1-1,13,TGTGCCTGGAGTTTAAGGGGCGGCACTGAAGCTTTCTTT,CAWSLRGGTEAFF
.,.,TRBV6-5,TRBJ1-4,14,TGTGCCAGCAGACGGACAGCAACTAATGAAAAACTGTTTTTT,CASRRTATNEKLFF
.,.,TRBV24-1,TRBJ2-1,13,TGTGCCACCAGTGATCCCCAGGGGACAGAGCAGTTCTTC,CATSDPQGTEQFF
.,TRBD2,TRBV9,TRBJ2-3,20,TGTGCCAGCAGCGTAGAGGGACACTTTAGCGGGAGGACTAGCACAGATACGCAGTATTTT,CASSVEGHFSGRTSTDTQYF
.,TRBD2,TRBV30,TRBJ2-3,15,TGTGCCTGGAGTGTCGCAGCGGGGGGCACAGATACGCAGTATTTT,CAWSVAAGGTDTQYF
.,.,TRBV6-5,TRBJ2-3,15,TGTGCCAGCAGTTACTCTCGGTCGGGAGCCGATACGCAGTATTTT,CASSYSRSGADTQYF
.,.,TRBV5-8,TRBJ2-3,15,TGTGCCAGCAGCGTGGACAGCCAACTCACAGATACGCAGTATTTT,CASSVDSQLTDTQYF
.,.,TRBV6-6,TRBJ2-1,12,TGTGCCAGCAGTATTAGCGTCAATGAGCAGTTCTTC,CASSISVNEQFF
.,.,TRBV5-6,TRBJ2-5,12,TGTGCCAGCAGCTCGTTCCAAGAGACCCAGTACTTC,CASSSFQETQYF
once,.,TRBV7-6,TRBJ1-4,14,TGTGCCAGCAGGGCCGGGAACGTCATCCGAAAACTGTTTTTT,CASRAGNVIRKLFF
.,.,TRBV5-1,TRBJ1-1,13,TGCGCCAGCAGCCAAACAGGGCCCACTGAAGCTTTCTTT,CASSQTGPTEAFF
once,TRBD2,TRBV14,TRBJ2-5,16,TGTGCCAGCAGCCAAGTTGGCGTCGGGAGGAAAGAGACCCAGTACTTC,CASSQVGVGRKETQYF
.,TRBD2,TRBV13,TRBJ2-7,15,TGTGCCAGCAGCTCCGGGACTAGCGGGAGCTACGAGCAGTACTTC,CASSSGTSGSYEQYF
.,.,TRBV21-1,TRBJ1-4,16,TGTGCCAGCAGCAAAAGGGAAAGGACAGGTGGTGAAAAACTGTTTTTT,CASSKRERTGGEKLFF
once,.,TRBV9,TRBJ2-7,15,TGTGCCAGCAGCGTAGGAACTAGTGAAAGAGAGGAGCAGTACTTC,CASSVGTSEREEQYF
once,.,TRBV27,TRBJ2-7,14,TGTGCCAGCAGTCCGACGGGTAGCTCCTACGAGCAGTACTTC,CASSPTGSSYEQYF
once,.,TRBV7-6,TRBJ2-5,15,TGTGCCAGCAGCTTACAGCCGGGAACTGATGAGACCCAGTACTTC,CASSLQPGTDETQYF
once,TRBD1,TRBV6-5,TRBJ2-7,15,TGTGCCAGCAGGCAAGACAGGGATCACTACTACGAGCAGTACTTC,CASRQDRDHYYEQYF
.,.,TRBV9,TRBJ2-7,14,TGTGCCAGCAGCGCCGGGGACAACTCCTACGAGCAGTACTTC,CASSAGDNSYEQYF
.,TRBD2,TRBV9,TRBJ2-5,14,TGTGCCAGCAGTGAAGGGAGGGCCCAGAGGACCCAGTACTTC,CASSEGRAQRTQYF
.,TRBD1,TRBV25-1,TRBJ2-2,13,TGTGCCACCGGGACAGGGGGCATCGGGGAGCTGTTTTTT,CATGTGGIGELFF
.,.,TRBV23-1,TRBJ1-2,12,TGCGCCAGCAGTCTCCGTTCGTGTGGCTACACCTTC,CASSLRSCGYTF
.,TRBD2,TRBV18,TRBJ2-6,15,TGTGCCAGCTCATCGGGAGGCTCTGGGGCCAACGTCCTGACTTTC,CASSSGGSGANVLTF
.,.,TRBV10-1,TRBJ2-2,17,TGCGCCAGCAGTGAGGACACAGGGTCCCCGGGGACCGGGGAGCTGTTTTTT,CASSEDTGSPGTGELFF
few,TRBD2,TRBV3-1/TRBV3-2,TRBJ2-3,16,TGTGCCAGCAGCCCCTATTCTAGCGGGGGCACAGATACGCAGTATTTT,CASSPYSSGGTDTQYF
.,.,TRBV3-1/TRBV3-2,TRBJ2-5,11,TGTGCCAGCAGCTCTCAAGAGACCCAGTACTTC,CASSSQETQYF
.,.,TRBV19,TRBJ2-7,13,TGTGCCAGTAGCCACGAGCTCTCCTACGAGCAGTACTTC,CASSHELSYEQYF
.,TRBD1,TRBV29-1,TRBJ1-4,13,TGCAGCGCCTCGGGACAGGGAAATGAAAAACTGTTTTTT,CSASGQGNEKLFF
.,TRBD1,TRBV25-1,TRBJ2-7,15,TGTGCCAGCAGTGATCCCGGGACAGGGGTGGACGAGCAGTACTTC,CASSDPGTGVDEQYF
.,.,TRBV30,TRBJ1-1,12,TGTGCCTGGAAGCCGATGAACACTGAAGCTTTCTTT,CAWKPMNTEAFF